This is a list of T cell receptor beta chains from one sample in a study of technical replicates of blood from a few donors. Method: immunoSEQ multiplex PCR; TCRdb's copy keeps in-frame clones and lacks some. The table shows approximately 76,000 clones, with around 97% occurring only once. What was sequenced was T cells isolated from PBMCs. All receptors come from a human donor in good health. Each CDR3 is given with its conserved first and last residue. D genes are given only for firm matches. Size values are once, few and many counts, or a class for expanded clones, and some rows have none.

>TRBJ2-4|TRBD2|17|TRBV28|.
TGTGCCAGCAGTTCAGACCGAATAGCGGGAGCCAAAAACATTCAGTACTTC
CASSSDRIAGAKNIQYF
>TRBJ1-1|.|16|TRBV27|once
TGTGCCAGCAGTTCAATGGGGGCGGGAGCATACACTGAAGCTTTCTTT
CASSSMGAGAYTEAFF
>TRBJ1-6|.|14|TRBV19|.
TGTGCCAGTAGACTTGACAATTATAATTCACCCCTCCACTTT
CASRLDNYNSPLHF
>TRBJ1-5|TRBD1|12|TRBV28|.
TGTGCCAGCGACAGGGGATATCAGCCCCAGCATTTT
CASDRGYQPQHF
>TRBJ2-1|TRBD2|15|TRBV7-8|.
TGTGCCAGCACCCGAGTAGCGGGAGGCGTCAATGAGCAGTTCTTC
CASTRVAGGVNEQFF
>TRBJ2-3|.|13|TRBV4-2|.
TGTGCCAGCAGCCAAGATAACACAGATACGCAGTATTTT
CASSQDNTDTQYF
>TRBJ2-5|.|13|TRBV12-5|.
TGTGCTAGTGGACCGGGACTCCAAGAGACCCAGTACTTC
CASGPGLQETQYF
>TRBJ2-7|.|15|TRBV2|.
TGTGCCAGGGGGGGAGGAGGGATTGACTCCTACGAGCAGTACTTC
CARGGGGIDSYEQYF
>TRBJ2-3|.|16|TRBV27|.
TGTGCCAGCAGTTTATCTTACAGGGATGGCACAGATACGCAGTATTTT
CASSLSYRDGTDTQYF
>TRBJ2-3|TRBD2|18|TRBV19|.
TGTGCCAGTAGTATTGTTGGGACTAGCGGGGGGGCTCAAGATACGCAGTATTTT
CASSIVGTSGGAQDTQYF
>TRBJ2-3|TRBD1|15|TRBV11-2|.
TGTGCCAGCAGCTTAGGGGGGACAGGGACAGATACGCAGTATTTT
CASSLGGTGTDTQYF
>TRBJ1-2|.|11|TRBV2|few
TGTGCCAGCAGTGACACGGTTGGCTACACCTTC
CASSDTVGYTF
>TRBJ2-1|.|15|TRBV5-1|.
TGCGCCAGCAGCTTGGCCCCAGGCACCTACAATGAGCAGTTCTTC
CASSLAPGTYNEQFF
>TRBJ2-1|TRBD2|14|TRBV7-9|.
TGTGCCAGCAGCCCAGTCGCGGGGGACAATGAGCAGTTCTTC
CASSPVAGDNEQFF
>TRBJ1-3|.|13|TRBV5-1|.
TGCGCCAGCAGCCCGGACAGTAGCTTGACCATATATTTT
CASSPDSSLTIYF
>TRBJ1-1|.|16|TRBV11-2|.
TGTGCCAGCAGCGTACACGCCGGGGGAAAGAACACTGAAGCTTTCTTT
CASSVHAGGKNTEAFF
>TRBJ2-5|TRBD1|11|TRBV30|.
TGTGCCTGGGGGGGACCGGGACAGAGGCACTTC
CAWGGPGQRHF
>TRBJ1-2|.|13|TRBV5-8|once
TGTGCCAGCAGCAGCGTGACAGGCTATGGCTACACCTTC
CASSSVTGYGYTF
>TRBJ2-1|TRBD2|18|TRBV7-2|.
TGTGCCAGCAGCTTAATGGGCGGCGGACTAGCGGGAAACAATGAGCAGTTCTTC
CASSLMGGGLAGNNEQFF
>TRBJ2-1|.|15|TRBV14|.
TGTGCCAGCAGCCTACAAACAGGTACGGGCTATGAGCAGTTCTTC
CASSLQTGTGYEQFF
>TRBJ1-3|TRBD1|15|TRBV6-5|.
TGTGCCAGCACCTATGGACAGGGCCTGGGAAACACCATATATTTT
CASTYGQGLGNTIYF
>TRBJ2-3|.|14|TRBV6-5|.
TGTGCCAGCAGTCGGAGCGGGCCCACAGATACGCAGTATTTT
CASSRSGPTDTQYF
>TRBJ1-1|.|11|TRBV28|.
TGTGCCACCCTTTTCGAGGCTGAAGCTTTCTTT
CATLFEAEAFF
>TRBJ2-7|.|15|TRBV29-1|.
TGCAGCGCCACAGAAGCTAATCCAAGCTCCTACGAGCAGTACTTC
CSATEANPSSYEQYF
>TRBJ2-3|.|17|TRBV4-1|.
TGCGCCAGCACCATCCCGGGGGTTAGTGTAAGCACAGATACGCAGTATTTT
CASTIPGVSVSTDTQYF
>TRBJ2-3|.|14|TRBV6-1|.
TGTGCCAGCAGTCGGACTGGGAGCACAGATACGCAGTATTTT
CASSRTGSTDTQYF
>TRBJ2-1|.|20|TRBV7-3|.
TGTGCCAGCAGCTTACGAGGAACCTTGAGCCGGCCCGGCTCCTACAATGAGCAGTTCTTC
CASSLRGTLSRPGSYNEQFF